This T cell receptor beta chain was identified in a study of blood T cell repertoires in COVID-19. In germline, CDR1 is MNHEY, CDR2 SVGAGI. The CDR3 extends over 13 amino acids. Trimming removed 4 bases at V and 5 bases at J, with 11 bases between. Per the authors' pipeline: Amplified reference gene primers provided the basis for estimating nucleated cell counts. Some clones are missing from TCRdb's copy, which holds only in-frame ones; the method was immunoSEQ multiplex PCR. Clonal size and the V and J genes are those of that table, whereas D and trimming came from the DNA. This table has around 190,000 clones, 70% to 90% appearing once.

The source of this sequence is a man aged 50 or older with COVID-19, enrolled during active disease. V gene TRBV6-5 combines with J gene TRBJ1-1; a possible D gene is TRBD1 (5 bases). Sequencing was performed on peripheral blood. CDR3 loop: CASSLQAKTEAFF. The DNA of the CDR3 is TGTGCCAGCAGTTTACAGGCGAAGACTGAAGCTTTCTTT.